This TCR beta chain appears in the sequencing data of a study of regulatory T cells in long-lasting Graves disease. Findings and caveats of the study: There was favoring of TRBV28, TRBJ1-2 and TRBJ2-5 in persistent disease.

Germline values: CDR1 DFQATT, CDR2 SNEGSKA (reference sequence). The CDR3 consists of 14 residues. Germline trimming cut 7 bases from V and 1 base from J; bases unmatched to any gene: 9. Points on this clonotype: Its antigen remains unidentified.

The time point denotes: newly diagnosed GD, antithyroid drugs for less than 3 months. The TCR library was made from RNA extracted from PBMCs. The diagnosis of Graves' disease used American Thyroid Association guidelines. Through Arm-PCR of CDR3 regions and iRepertoire HTBI primers, TCR beta libraries were built. TCRdb reprocessed the multiplex PCR reads with MiXCR, giving one entry per CDR3 protein. The sample shows 680,000 or so distinct CDR3 sequences, roughly 15% of them seen only once. These data also formed part of another study, on T cells in Graves' hyperthyroidism and ophthalmopathy.

Sequences were derived from peripheral blood mononuclear cells (PBMCs), sampled at new diagnosis, from a patient treated with antithyroid drugs. The chain has TRBV20-1 and TRBJ2-7; 8 bases line up with TRBD2. This sequence was found in a woman in her twenties or thirties with Graves disease. For the CDR3, the DNA is TGCAGTGTTTTTTCCGGGACTAGATCCTACGAGCAGTACTTC. Protein: CSVFSGTRSYEQYF.